What follows describes a single T cell receptor beta chain. In germline, CDR1 is SQVTM, CDR2 ANQGSEA. Trimming removed 0 bases at V and 13 bases at J, with 10 bases between. The length of the CDR3 is 11 residues. This record comes from a study of T-cell reconstitution after alpha-beta-depleted transplantation in children. Unique molecular identifiers were built into the TCRbeta library. One entry per CDR3 protein, called by TCRdb with MiXCR from the PCR reads. Of approximately 500,000 distinct CDR3 sequences in the sample, roughly a tenth were seen once. This sequence was found in a child under 10 years old with inherited bone marrow failure, due to receive a stem cell transplant. The chain joins TRBV29-1 to TRBJ2-1, with D perhaps matching TRBD1 (6 bases). The material sequenced was PBMCs, taken before TCRalphabeta/CD19-depleted stem cell transplant. CDR3 bases: TGCAGCGTTGAAGATAGCAGGGGACAGTTCTTC. It yields the protein CSVEDSRGQFF.